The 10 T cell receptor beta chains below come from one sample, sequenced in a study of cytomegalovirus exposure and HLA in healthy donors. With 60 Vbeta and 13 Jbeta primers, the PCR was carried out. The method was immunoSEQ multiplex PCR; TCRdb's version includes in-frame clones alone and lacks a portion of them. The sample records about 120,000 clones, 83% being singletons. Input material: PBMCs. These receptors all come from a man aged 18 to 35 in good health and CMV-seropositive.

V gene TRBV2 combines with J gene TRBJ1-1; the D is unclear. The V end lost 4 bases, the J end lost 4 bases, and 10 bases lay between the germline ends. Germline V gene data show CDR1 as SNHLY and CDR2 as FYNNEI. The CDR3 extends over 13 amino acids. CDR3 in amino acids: CASSGQAGTEAFF. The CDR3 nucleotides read TGTGCCAGCAGTGGGCAGGCTGGCACTGAAGCTTTCTTT.

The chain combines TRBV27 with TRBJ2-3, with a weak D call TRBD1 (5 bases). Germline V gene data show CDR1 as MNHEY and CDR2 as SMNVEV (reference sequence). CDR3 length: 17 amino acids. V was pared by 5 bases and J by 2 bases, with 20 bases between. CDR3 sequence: CASSPPWSTEYTDTQYF. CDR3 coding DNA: TGTGCCAGCAGTCCCCCCTGGTCGACAGAGTACACAGATACGCAGTATTTT.

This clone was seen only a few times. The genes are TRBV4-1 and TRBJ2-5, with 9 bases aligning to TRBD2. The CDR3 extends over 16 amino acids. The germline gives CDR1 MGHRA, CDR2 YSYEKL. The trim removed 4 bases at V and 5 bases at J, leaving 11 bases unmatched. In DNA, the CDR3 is TGCGCCAGCAGCCTAGAGCGGGGGGTTCAGTCTGAGACCCAGTACTTC. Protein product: CASSLERGVQSETQYF.

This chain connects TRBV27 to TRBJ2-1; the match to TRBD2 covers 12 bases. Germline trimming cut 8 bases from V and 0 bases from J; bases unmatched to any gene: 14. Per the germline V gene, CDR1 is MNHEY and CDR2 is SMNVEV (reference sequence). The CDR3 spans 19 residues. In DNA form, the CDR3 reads TGTGCCAGCCGAAAACCTAGCGGGGGGGACTGGAGCTCCTACAATGAGCAGTTCTTC. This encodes CASRKPSGGDWSSYNEQFF.

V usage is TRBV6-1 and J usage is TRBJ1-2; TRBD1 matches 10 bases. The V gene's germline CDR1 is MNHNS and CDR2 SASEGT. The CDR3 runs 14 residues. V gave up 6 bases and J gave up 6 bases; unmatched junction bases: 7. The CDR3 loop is CASREFGTGDGYTF. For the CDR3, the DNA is TGTGCCAGCAGGGAGTTTGGGACAGGGGATGGCTACACCTTC.

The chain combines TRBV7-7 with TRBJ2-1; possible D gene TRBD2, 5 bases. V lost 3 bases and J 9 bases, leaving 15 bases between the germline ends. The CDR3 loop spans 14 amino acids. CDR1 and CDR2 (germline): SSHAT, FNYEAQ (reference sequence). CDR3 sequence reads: CASSLRPNAGEQFF. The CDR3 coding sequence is TGTGCCAGCAGCTTGAGACCCAACGCGGGTGAGCAGTTCTTC.

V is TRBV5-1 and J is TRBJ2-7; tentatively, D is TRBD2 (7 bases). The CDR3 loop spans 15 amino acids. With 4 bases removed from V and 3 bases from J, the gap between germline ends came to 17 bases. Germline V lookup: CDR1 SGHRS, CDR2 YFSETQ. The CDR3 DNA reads TGCGCCAGCAGCCCGGGCTGGGGAGGGGGCTACGAGCAGTACTTC. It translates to CASSPGWGGGYEQYF. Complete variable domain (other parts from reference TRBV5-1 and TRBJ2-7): KAGVTQTPRYLIKTRGQQVTLSCSPISGHRSVSWYQQTPGQGLQFLFEYFSETQRNKGNFPGRFSGRQFSNSRSEMNVSTLELGDSALYLCASSPGWGGGYEQYFGPGTRLTVT.

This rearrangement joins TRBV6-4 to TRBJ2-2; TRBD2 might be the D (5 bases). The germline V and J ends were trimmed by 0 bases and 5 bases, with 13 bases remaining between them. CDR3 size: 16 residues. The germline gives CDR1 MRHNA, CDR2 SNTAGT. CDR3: CASSDSKGGHTGELFF. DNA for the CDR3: TGTGCCAGCAGTGACTCCAAAGGAGGTCATACCGGGGAGCTGTTTTTT.

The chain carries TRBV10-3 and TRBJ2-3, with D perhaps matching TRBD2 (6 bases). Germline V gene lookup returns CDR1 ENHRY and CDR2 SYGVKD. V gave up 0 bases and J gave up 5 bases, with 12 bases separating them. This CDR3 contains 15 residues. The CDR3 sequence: CAISESGHSGDTQYF. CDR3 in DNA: TGTGCCATCAGTGAGTCGGGGCATAGCGGAGATACGCAGTATTTT.

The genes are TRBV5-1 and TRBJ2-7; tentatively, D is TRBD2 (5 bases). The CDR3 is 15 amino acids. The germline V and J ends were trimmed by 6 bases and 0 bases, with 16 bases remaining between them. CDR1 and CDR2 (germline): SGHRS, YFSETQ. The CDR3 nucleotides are TGCGCCAGCATCCTGGCGCCAGGAGGCTCCTACGAGCAGTACTTC. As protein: CASILAPGGSYEQYF.